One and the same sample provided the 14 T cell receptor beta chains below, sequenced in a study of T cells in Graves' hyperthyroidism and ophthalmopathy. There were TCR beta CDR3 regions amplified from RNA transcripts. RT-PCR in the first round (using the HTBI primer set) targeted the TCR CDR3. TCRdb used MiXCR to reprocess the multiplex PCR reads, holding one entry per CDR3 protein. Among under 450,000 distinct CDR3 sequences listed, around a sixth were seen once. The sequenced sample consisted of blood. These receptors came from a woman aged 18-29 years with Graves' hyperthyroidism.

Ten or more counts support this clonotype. CDR3 nucleotides: TGTGCCAGCACTCTCCACCTTCGGGAGACCCAGTACTTC. It specifies CASTLHLRETQYF. The rearrangement links TRBV12-3 or TRBV12-4 to TRBJ2-5; D ambiguous. Trimming left V 7 bases short and J 5 bases short, with 14 bases between. CDR3 length: 13 amino acids.

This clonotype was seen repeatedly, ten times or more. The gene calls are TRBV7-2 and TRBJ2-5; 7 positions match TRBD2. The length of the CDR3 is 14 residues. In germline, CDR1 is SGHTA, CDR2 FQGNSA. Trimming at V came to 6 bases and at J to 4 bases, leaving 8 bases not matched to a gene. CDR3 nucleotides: TGTGCCAGCAGGTCCACGGGGGGATCAGAGACCCAGTACTTC. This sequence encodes CASRSTGGSETQYF. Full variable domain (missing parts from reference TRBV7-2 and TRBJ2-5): GAGVSQSPSNKVTEKGKDVELRCDPISGHTALYWYRQSLGQGLEFLIYFQGNSAPDKSGLPSDRFSAERTGGSVSTLTIQRTQQEDSAVYLCASRSTGGSETQYFGPGTRLLVL.

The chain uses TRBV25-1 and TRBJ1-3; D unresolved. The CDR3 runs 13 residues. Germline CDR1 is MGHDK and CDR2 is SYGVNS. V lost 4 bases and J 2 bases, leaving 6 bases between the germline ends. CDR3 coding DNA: TGTGCCAGCAGTGGTGGAGCTGGAAACACCATATATTTT. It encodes CASSGGAGNTIYF.

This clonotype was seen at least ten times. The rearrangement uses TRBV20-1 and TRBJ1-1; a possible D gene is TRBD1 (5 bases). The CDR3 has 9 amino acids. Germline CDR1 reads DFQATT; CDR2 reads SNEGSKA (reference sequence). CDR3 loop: CSVQGEAFF. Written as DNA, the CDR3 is TGCAGCGTCCAGGGCGAGGCTTTCTTT.

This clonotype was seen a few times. The CDR3, as DNA: TGTGCCAGCGCTCAGGGGGGACAGGGGAGGAATTCACCCCTCCACTTT. Protein sequence: CASAQGGQGRNSPLHF. This chain connects TRBV5-8 to TRBJ1-6; 10 bases map to TRBD1. V gave up 7 bases and J gave up 7 bases; unmatched junction bases: 11. Germline V gene data show CDR1 as SGHTS and CDR2 as YDEGEE. This CDR3 is built from 16 residues.

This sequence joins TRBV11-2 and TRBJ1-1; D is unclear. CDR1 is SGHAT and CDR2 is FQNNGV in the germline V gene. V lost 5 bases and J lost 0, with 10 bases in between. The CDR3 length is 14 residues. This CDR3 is CASSPPGVNTEAFF. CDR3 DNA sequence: TGTGCCAGCAGCCCCCCCGGTGTGAACACTGAAGCTTTCTTT. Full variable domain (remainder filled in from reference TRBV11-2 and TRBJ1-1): EAGVAQSPRYKIIEKRQSVAFWCNPISGHATLYWYQQILGQGPKLLIQFQNNGVVDDSQLPKDRFSAERLKGVDSTLKIQPAKLEDSAVYLCASSPPGVNTEAFFGQGTRLTVV.

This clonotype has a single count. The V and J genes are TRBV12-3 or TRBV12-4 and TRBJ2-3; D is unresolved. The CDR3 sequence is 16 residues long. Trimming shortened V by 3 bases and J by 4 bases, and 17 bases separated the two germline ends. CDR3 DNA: TGTGCCAGCAGTTTGAACGGTTTGGGTGTTGCAGATACGCAGTATTTT. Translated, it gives CASSLNGLGVADTQYF.

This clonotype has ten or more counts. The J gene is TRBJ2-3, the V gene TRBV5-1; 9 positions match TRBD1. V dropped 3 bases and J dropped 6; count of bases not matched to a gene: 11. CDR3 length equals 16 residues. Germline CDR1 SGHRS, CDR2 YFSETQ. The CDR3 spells CASSSGLTGGLDTQYF. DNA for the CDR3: TGCGCCAGCAGCTCCGGACTGACAGGGGGATTGGATACGCAGTATTTT.

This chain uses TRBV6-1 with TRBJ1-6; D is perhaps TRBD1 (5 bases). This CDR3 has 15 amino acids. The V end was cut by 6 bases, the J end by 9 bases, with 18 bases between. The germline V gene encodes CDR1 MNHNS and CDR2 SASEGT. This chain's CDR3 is CASSTLGGAGSPLHF. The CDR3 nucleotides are TGTGCCAGCAGCACGCTGGGAGGGGCCGGTTCACCCCTCCACTTT.

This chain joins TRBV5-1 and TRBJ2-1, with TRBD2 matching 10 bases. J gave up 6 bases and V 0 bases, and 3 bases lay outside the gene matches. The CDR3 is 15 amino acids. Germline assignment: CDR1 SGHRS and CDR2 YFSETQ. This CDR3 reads CASSLEAGGLNEQFF. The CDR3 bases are TGCGCCAGCAGCTTGGAAGCGGGAGGGCTCAATGAGCAGTTCTTC.

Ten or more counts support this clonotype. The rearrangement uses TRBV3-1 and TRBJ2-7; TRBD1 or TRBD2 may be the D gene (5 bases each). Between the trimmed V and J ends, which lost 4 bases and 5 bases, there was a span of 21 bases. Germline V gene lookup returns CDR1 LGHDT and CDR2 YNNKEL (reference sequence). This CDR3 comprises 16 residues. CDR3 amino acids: CASSRNPGTYTDEQYF. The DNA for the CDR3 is TGTGCCAGCAGCCGAAACCCCGGGACCTATACCGACGAGCAGTACTTC.

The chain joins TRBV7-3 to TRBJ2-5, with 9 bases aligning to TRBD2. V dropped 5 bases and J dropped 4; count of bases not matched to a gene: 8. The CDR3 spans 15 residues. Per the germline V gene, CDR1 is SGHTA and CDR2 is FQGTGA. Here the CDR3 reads CASSPVSGSRETQYF. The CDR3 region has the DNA TGTGCCAGCAGCCCGGTTAGCGGGAGCCGAGAGACCCAGTACTTC.

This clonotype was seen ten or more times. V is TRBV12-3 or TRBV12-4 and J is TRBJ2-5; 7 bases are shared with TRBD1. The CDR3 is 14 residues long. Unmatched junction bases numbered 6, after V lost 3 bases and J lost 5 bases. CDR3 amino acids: CASSFSGTDETQYF. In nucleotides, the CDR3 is TGTGCCAGCAGTTTCTCCGGGACAGACGAGACCCAGTACTTC.

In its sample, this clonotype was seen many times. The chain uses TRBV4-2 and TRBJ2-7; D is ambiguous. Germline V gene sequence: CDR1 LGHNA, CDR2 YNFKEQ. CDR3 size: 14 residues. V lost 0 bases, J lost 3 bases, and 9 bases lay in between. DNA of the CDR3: TGTGCCAGCAGCCAAGATAGTACAAGCTACGAGCAGTACTTC. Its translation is CASSQDSTSYEQYF.